These T cell receptor beta chains were read from a single sample in a study of blood T cell repertoires in COVID-19. TCRdb's table, derived via immunoSEQ multiplex PCR, lists solely in-frame clones and lacks some. Of around 280,000 clones in the sample, around 86% were seen once. Specimen: peripheral blood. These receptors came from a woman in her twenties or thirties who had recovered from COVID-19. Both conserved end residues are trimmed from each CDR3. The size field is filled for only some rows; it gives once, few, many or a size class.

clone_size v_call cdr3_aa
. TRBV5-5 ASSLGTPTFSYEQY
. TRBV7-3 ASSLNPTASLDYGYT
. TRBV12-5 ASGLEDGDGYT
. TRBV5-1 ASSLEGTGGEQY
. TRBV28 ASSLLAQENNEQF
once TRBV29-1 SVERDRGGGQY
. TRBV11-2 ASSLDTPTGINEKLF
. TRBV27 ASRPDRGQETQY
. TRBV28 ASSQLGFLNTEAF
. TRBV19 ASKVGGENNEQF
. TRBV6-5 ASPSTGYEQY